This TCR beta chain was captured in a study of shared clonotypes between healthy human individuals. Study-wide findings and caveats: Few donors limited the genetic and exposure-history diversity represented.

Of note for this clone: Its specificity is not known.

Assay runs were performed at deep level. TCRdb keeps only in-frame clones here, not all; method: immunoSEQ multiplex PCR. The sample has almost 750,000 clones, approximately 77% seen once. The receptor was isolated from a woman in her 30s in good health. Sequences were obtained from memory CD4+ T cells sorted from blood. This sample's subset: CD45RA-negative fraction.

The CDR3 loop is CSVEDRAGSVSNTGELFF. In DNA, the CDR3 is TGCAGCGTTGAAGATCGGGCAGGGAGTGTTTCGAACACCGGGGAGCTGTTTTTT. The chain couples TRBV29-1 to TRBJ2-2, with D perhaps TRBD1 or TRBD2 (5 bases each). V shed 0 bases and J shed 0 bases, with 17 bases lying between them. CDR1 SQVTM and CDR2 ANQGSEA come from the germline V gene. The CDR3 has 18 amino acids.